Each of the 27 T cell receptor beta chains below was sequenced from the same sample in a study of blood T cell repertoires in COVID-19. Clones were sequenced by immunoSEQ multiplex PCR, and TCRdb holds only the in-frame ones, with some missing. This sample yields some 80,000 clones, of which roughly 80% are seen a single time; 36% belongs to the top ten. Material for sequencing was peripheral blood. These receptors originate from a woman between 65 and 79 years old with acute or convalescent COVID-19.

This clone turned up a few times. The V call is TRBV7-9, the J call TRBJ1-5; 7 nucleotides agree with TRBD1. The CDR3 contains 14 residues. V trimming: 3 bases; J trimming: 5 bases; junction bases outside the gene matches: 4. CDR1 is SEHNR and CDR2 is FQNEAQ in the germline V gene (reference sequence). Written as DNA, the CDR3 is TGTGCCAGCAGCTTCGGGGACAGACATCAGCCCCAGCATTTT. Amino acid sequence: CASSFGDRHQPQHF.

The V gene is TRBV19, the J gene TRBJ2-1; 11 bases fit TRBD2. With V trimmed by 5 bases and J by 10 bases, 16 bases remained unmatched. The CDR3 length is 17 residues. The V gene's germline CDR1 is LNHDA and CDR2 SQIVND (reference sequence). The CDR3 coding sequence is TGTGCCAGTAGTCCCTCTAGGGGACTAGCGGCCTTCGGGGAGCAGTTCTTC. It is translated as CASSPSRGLAAFGEQFF.

The V gene is TRBV5-5, the J gene TRBJ2-7, with 13 bases aligning to TRBD2. CDR3 length equals 16 residues. CDR1 is SGHKS, CDR2 YYEKEE, per germline (reference sequence). The ends lost 4 bases at V and 7 bases at J; junction bases unmatched: 11. The CDR3, as DNA: TGTGCCAGCAGCCCTCAGGGGACTAGCGGGAATGGGGAGCAGTACTTC. It yields the protein CASSPQGTSGNGEQYF.

The gene calls are TRBV24-1 and TRBJ1-4, with TRBD1 as a possible D gene (5 bases). This CDR3 comprises 14 residues. Trimming removed 3 bases from V and 6 bases from J, with 10 bases in between. CDR1 KGHDR and CDR2 SFDVKD come from the germline V gene. Here the CDR3 reads CATSDPGGDEKLFF. The CDR3 DNA follows: TGTGCCACCAGTGATCCCGGGGGGGATGAAAAACTGTTTTTT.

This chain uses TRBV7-2 with TRBJ2-3; D ambiguous. Deletions cut 3 bases from V and 6 bases from J, with 13 bases between. Looked up from germline, CDR1 is SGHTA and CDR2 is FQGNSA. This CDR3 contains 14 residues. CDR3 in DNA: TGTGCCAGCAGCTTTTCCCGAGCAAAGGATACGCAGTATTTT. This encodes CASSFSRAKDTQYF.

The J gene is TRBJ2-7, the V gene TRBV3-1 (or the pseudogene TRBV3-2); D is perhaps TRBD2 (5 bases). The CDR3 extends over 13 amino acids. The germline V and J ends were trimmed by 6 bases and 3 bases, with 12 bases remaining between them. Per the germline V gene, CDR1 is LGHDT and CDR2 is YNNKEL (reference sequence). CDR3 coding DNA: TGTGCCAGCAGAGAGGGAGTAGACTACGAGCAGTACTTC. Its translation: CASREGVDYEQYF.

This chain links TRBV5-1 with TRBJ2-2, with TRBD2 matching 9 bases. Looked up from germline, CDR1 is SGHRS and CDR2 is YFSETQ. V was pared by 7 bases and J by 5 bases, with 15 bases of the junction left unmatched. The CDR3 covers 17 residues. This CDR3 reads CASGSRSGRVRTGELFF. CDR3 bases: TGCGCCAGCGGCAGTCGTAGCGGGAGAGTACGGACCGGGGAGCTGTTTTTT.

This clone was picked up one time. This rearrangement joins TRBV24-1 to TRBJ2-2; TRBD1 aligns across 7 bases. Germline V lookup: CDR1 KGHDR, CDR2 SFDVKD. Losses at the gene ends were 4 bases for V and 2 bases for J; bases not matched to a gene: 6. The length of the CDR3 is 16 residues. The CDR3 here is CATSEWDSYNTGELFF. The CDR3 DNA sequence: TGTGCCACCAGTGAGTGGGACAGTTATAACACCGGGGAGCTGTTTTTT.

The V call is TRBV5-6, the J call TRBJ1-3; weak D call: TRBD1 (5 bases). Germline V gene sequence: CDR1 SGHDT, CDR2 YYEEEE. The CDR3 totals 15 residues. The V and J ends lost 1 base and 3 bases respectively, with 11 bases between them. The CDR3 region is CASSLFGQGGNTIYF. For the CDR3, the DNA is TGTGCCAGCAGCTTGTTTGGGCAGGGTGGAAACACCATATATTTT.

In its sample, this clone was seen once. The chain uses TRBV30 and TRBJ1-1; weak D call: TRBD1 (5 bases). CDR1 is GTSNPN, CDR2 SVGIG, per germline (reference sequence). The CDR3 is 14 residues long. V was clipped by 4 bases and J by 4 bases, with 16 bases between them. The CDR3 protein is CAWNRGMRGTEAFF. For the CDR3, the DNA is TGTGCCTGGAACCGGGGCATGCGGGGCACTGAAGCTTTCTTT. Based on the CDR3 plus reference TRBV30 and TRBJ1-1, the full variable domain is SQTIHQWPATLVQPVGSPLSLECTVEGTSNPNLYWYRQAAGRGLQLLFYSVGIGQISSEVPQNLSASRPQDRQFILSSKKLLLSDSGFYLCAWNRGMRGTEAFFGQGTRLTVV.

The V and J genes are TRBV19 and TRBJ1-4; weak D call: TRBD1 (6 bases). The CDR3 covers 15 residues. The V gene lost 1 base and the J gene lost 6 bases, with 12 bases spanning the gap. The germline V gene encodes CDR1 LNHDA and CDR2 SQIVND (reference sequence). The chain's CDR3 is CASSIGGGMDEKLFF. The CDR3 nucleotides are TGTGCCAGTAGTATAGGCGGGGGCATGGATGAAAAACTGTTTTTT.

The chain uses TRBV5-1 and TRBJ2-3; 10 bases line up with TRBD1. The CDR3 is made up of 17 amino acids. V dropped 2 bases and J dropped 7; count of bases not matched to a gene: 13. CDR1 SGHRS and CDR2 YFSETQ come from the germline V gene. The CDR3 DNA follows: TGCGCCAGCAGCTTCACCGGGACAGGGGTATTGTCGAATACGCAGTATTTT. It specifies CASSFTGTGVLSNTQYF.

The chain recombines TRBV3-1 (or the pseudogene TRBV3-2) with TRBJ1-1, with 7 bases identical to TRBD1. This CDR3 spans 14 amino acids. V trimming: 0 bases; J trimming: 8 bases; junction bases outside the gene matches: 6. Per the germline V gene, CDR1 is LGHDT and CDR2 is YNNKEL (reference sequence). The CDR3 nucleotides read TGTGCCAGCAGCCAAGATTCAGGGGGGCGAGAAGCTTTCTTT. It is translated as CASSQDSGGREAFF.

The chain combines TRBV19 with TRBJ1-1, with 10 bases fitting TRBD1. The CDR3 extends over 20 amino acids. With V trimmed by 4 bases and J by 0 bases, 17 bases remained unmatched. The V gene's germline CDR1 is LNHDA and CDR2 SQIVND (reference sequence). CDR3 loop: CASSSSGTGVGFGMNTEAFF. CDR3 nucleotides: TGTGCCAGTAGTAGCAGCGGGACAGGGGTTGGCTTTGGGATGAACACTGAAGCTTTCTTT.

This rearrangement joins TRBV10-3 to TRBJ2-5; 11 nucleotides match TRBD2. CDR1 is ENHRY and CDR2 is SYGVKD in the germline V gene. V shed 4 bases, J shed 1 base, and the junction held 5 bases outside the gene matches. The CDR3 extends over 16 amino acids. DNA for the CDR3: TGTGCCATCAGTGTAGCGGGAGGGCCCATCCAAGAGACCCAGTACTTC. Protein: CAISVAGGPIQETQYF.

A single count supports this clone. V usage is TRBV14 and J usage is TRBJ2-7, with 8 bases identical to TRBD2. The trim removed 0 bases at V and 6 bases at J, leaving 13 bases unmatched. Germline CDR1 and CDR2: SGHDN and FVKESK. This CDR3 contains 17 residues. The CDR3 sequence is CASSQEKSPGLEFEQYF. The CDR3, as DNA: TGTGCCAGCAGCCAAGAGAAAAGTCCGGGACTAGAGTTCGAGCAGTACTTC.

CDR3 bases: TGTGCCAGCAGTGGACTAGCGGGAGACTCAGGAGATACGCAGTATTTT. It specifies CASSGLAGDSGDTQYF. The chain is built from TRBV6-1 and TRBJ2-3, with 12 bases that match TRBD2. This CDR3 has 16 amino acids. The ends lost 4 bases at V and 5 bases at J; junction bases unmatched: 7. Germline V gene lookup returns CDR1 MNHNS and CDR2 SASEGT.

This clone turned up a few times. This chain joins TRBV5-5 and TRBJ1-4; TRBD1 agrees at 9 bases. This CDR3 has 15 residues. Germline trimming cut 1 base from V and 5 bases from J; bases unmatched to any gene: 3. The V gene's germline CDR1 is SGHKS and CDR2 YYEKEE (reference sequence). The chain's CDR3 is CASSLFGQGNEKLFF. For the CDR3, the DNA is TGTGCCAGCAGCTTGTTCGGACAGGGGAATGAAAAACTGTTTTTT.

This sequence joins TRBV7-9 and TRBJ2-7; possible D gene TRBD1, 5 bases. V lost 6 bases and J 6 bases, leaving 15 bases between the germline ends. Germline V gene sequence: CDR1 SEHNR, CDR2 FQNEAQ (reference sequence). The CDR3 extends over 13 amino acids. The CDR3 nucleotides are TGTGCCAGCAGGCAAGGGGTCAACGGCGAGCAGTACTTC. Protein product: CASRQGVNGEQYF. The whole variable domain, remainder taken from reference TRBV7-9 and TRBJ2-7, is DTGVSQNPRHKITKRGQNVTFRCDPISEHNRLYWYRQTLGQGPEFLTYFQNEAQLEKSRLLSDRFSAERPKGSFSTLEIQRTEQGDSAMYLCASRQGVNGEQYFGPGTRLTVT.

The V gene is TRBV7-3, the J gene TRBJ2-1; D perhaps matches TRBD2 (6 bases). V was cut by 3 bases and J by 4 bases, with 7 bases left in between. Per the germline V gene, CDR1 is SGHTA and CDR2 is FQGTGA. This CDR3 is built from 13 residues. The CDR3 loop is CASSFGGYNEQFF. CDR3 in DNA: TGTGCCAGCAGCTTTGGGGGGTACAATGAGCAGTTCTTC.

This clone has only a few counts. V and J are TRBV5-1 and TRBJ2-3; D gene uncertain. The CDR3 consists of 15 residues. The germline gives CDR1 SGHRS, CDR2 YFSETQ. V was trimmed by 0 bases and J by 2 bases, leaving 10 bases between them. The CDR3 protein is CASSLAAEPTDTQYF. The DNA for the CDR3 is TGCGCCAGCAGCTTGGCGGCGGAACCCACAGATACGCAGTATTTT.

The chain joins TRBV30 to TRBJ1-4; perhaps TRBD1 as D (6 bases). Trimming removed 2 bases from V and 1 base from J, with 8 bases in between. The CDR3 length is 14 residues. CDR1 and CDR2 from the germline V gene are GTSNPN and SVGIG (reference sequence). This CDR3 reads CAWSTGLTNEKLFF. DNA for the CDR3: TGTGCCTGGAGTACAGGGTTAACTAATGAAAAACTGTTTTTT.

Written as DNA, the CDR3 is TGTGCCAGCAGTTTAACACTAACGGGCAATCAGCCCCAGCATTTT. Its protein is CASSLTLTGNQPQHF. V is TRBV27 and J is TRBJ1-5; D gene uncertain. Germline V gives CDR1 MNHEY, CDR2 SMNVEV (reference sequence). Deletions cut 2 bases from V and 2 bases from J, with 10 bases between. This CDR3 comprises 15 residues.

This chain uses TRBV5-1 with TRBJ2-7; D not certain. The CDR3 covers 14 residues. In germline, CDR1 is SGHRS, CDR2 YFSETQ. Trimming pared 3 bases from V and 0 bases from J, leaving 10 bases between. The DNA for the CDR3 is TGCGCCAGCAGCTCTTCGACACCCTCCTACGAGCAGTACTTC. Amino acids: CASSSSTPSYEQYF. Based on the CDR3 plus reference TRBV5-1 and TRBJ2-7, the full variable domain is KAGVTQTPRYLIKTRGQQVTLSCSPISGHRSVSWYQQTPGQGLQFLFEYFSETQRNKGNFPGRFSGRQFSNSRSEMNVSTLELGDSALYLCASSSSTPSYEQYFGPGTRLTVT.

This clone was picked up one time. V is TRBV14 and J is TRBJ2-1, with 8 bases aligning to TRBD1. The CDR3 has 13 amino acids. V dropped 3 bases and J dropped 9; count of bases not matched to a gene: 4. Per the germline V gene, CDR1 is SGHDN and CDR2 is FVKESK. The CDR3 reads CASSQNGQGEQFF. The CDR3 DNA is TGTGCCAGCAGCCAGAACGGACAGGGTGAGCAGTTCTTC.

CDR3 nucleotide sequence: TGTGCCAGCAGCTTAGCGGGAGGGCGCTACAATGAGCAGTTCTTC. It yields the protein CASSLAGGRYNEQFF. The genes are TRBV7-9 and TRBJ2-1, with TRBD2 matching 7 bases. Germline-derived CDR1 and CDR2 are SEHNR and FQNEAQ (reference sequence). The trim removed 0 bases at V and 3 bases at J, leaving 2 bases unmatched. This CDR3 region has 15 residues.

The CDR3 sequence is CASSLGGSFTATNEKLFF. DNA for the CDR3: TGCGCCAGCAGCTTGGGGGGCAGCTTTACTGCAACTAATGAAAAACTGTTTTTT. The J gene is TRBJ1-4, the V gene TRBV5-1; D is perhaps TRBD1 (5 bases). The CDR3 covers 18 residues. The germline gives CDR1 SGHRS, CDR2 YFSETQ. V was pared by 0 bases and J by 0 bases, with 15 bases between. The entire variable domain, with the rest obtained from reference TRBV5-1 and TRBJ1-4, is as follows: KAGVTQTPRYLIKTRGQQVTLSCSPISGHRSVSWYQQTPGQGLQFLFEYFSETQRNKGNFPGRFSGRQFSNSRSEMNVSTLELGDSALYLCASSLGGSFTATNEKLFFGSGTQLSVL.